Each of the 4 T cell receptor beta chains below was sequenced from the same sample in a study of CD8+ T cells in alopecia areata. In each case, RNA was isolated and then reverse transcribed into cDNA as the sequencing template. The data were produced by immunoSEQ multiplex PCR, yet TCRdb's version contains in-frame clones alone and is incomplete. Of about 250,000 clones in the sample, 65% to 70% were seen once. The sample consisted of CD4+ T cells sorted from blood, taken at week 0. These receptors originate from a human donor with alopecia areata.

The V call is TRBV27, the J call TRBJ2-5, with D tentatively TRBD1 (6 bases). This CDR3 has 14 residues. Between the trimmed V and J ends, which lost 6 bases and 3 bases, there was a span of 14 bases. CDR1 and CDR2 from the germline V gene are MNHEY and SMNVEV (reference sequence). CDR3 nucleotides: TGTGCCAGCAGGGACACAGGGCGAAAAGAGACCCAGTACTTC. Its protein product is CASRDTGRKETQYF.

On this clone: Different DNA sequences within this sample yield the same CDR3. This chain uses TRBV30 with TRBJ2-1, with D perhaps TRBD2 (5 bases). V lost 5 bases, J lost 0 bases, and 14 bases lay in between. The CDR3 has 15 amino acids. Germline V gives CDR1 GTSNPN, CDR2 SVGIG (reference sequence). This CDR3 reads CAWSLGVSSYNEQFF. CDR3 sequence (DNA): TGTGCCTGGTCCCTCGGGGTGAGCTCCTACAATGAGCAGTTCTTC.

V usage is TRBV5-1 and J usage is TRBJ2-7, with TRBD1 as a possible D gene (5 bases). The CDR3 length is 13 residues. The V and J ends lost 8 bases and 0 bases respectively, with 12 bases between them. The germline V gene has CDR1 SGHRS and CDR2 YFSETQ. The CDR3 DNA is TGCGCCAGAAGCCTGGACAACTCCTACGAGCAGTACTTC. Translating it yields CARSLDNSYEQYF.

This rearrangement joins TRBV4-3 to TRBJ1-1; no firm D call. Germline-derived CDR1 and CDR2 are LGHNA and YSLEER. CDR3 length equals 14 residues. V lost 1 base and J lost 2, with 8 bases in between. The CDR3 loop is CASSQGEVNTEAFF. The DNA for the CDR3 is TGCGCCAGCAGCCAAGGAGAGGTCAACACTGAAGCTTTCTTT.